This T cell receptor beta chain was captured by sequencing in a study of post-analysis software for immune sequencing data. Findings and caveats of the study: There were five TRBV segments more frequent in patients than controls, and TRBV5-6, TRBV5-1 and TRBV20-1 were among them. Same-batch samples co-clustered strongly by F measure.

This clonotype was counted a single time. Its antigen is still unknown. Prepared TCR beta cDNA libraries contained unique molecular identifiers. The yield from around 1 to 10 million T cells was around 500,000 cDNA molecules in total. TCRdb re-analysed the PCR reads in MiXCR, keeping a single row per CDR3 protein. The table has hundreds of thousands of distinct CDR3 sequences, approximately 60% seen once. The ends were cut back, 6 bases at V and 1 base at J, with 12 bases in the middle. CDR1 and CDR2 (germline): MNHNS, SASEGT. The CDR3 is 15 amino acids. This receptor was taken from a girl aged 2-10 years with multiple sclerosis. Sequencing was performed on blood. The chain has TRBV6-1 and TRBJ2-2; D might be TRBD1 (5 bases). CDR3 sequence: CASRPTTENTGELFF. DNA of the CDR3: TGTGCCAGCAGACCAACGACAGAGAACACCGGGGAGCTGTTTTTT.